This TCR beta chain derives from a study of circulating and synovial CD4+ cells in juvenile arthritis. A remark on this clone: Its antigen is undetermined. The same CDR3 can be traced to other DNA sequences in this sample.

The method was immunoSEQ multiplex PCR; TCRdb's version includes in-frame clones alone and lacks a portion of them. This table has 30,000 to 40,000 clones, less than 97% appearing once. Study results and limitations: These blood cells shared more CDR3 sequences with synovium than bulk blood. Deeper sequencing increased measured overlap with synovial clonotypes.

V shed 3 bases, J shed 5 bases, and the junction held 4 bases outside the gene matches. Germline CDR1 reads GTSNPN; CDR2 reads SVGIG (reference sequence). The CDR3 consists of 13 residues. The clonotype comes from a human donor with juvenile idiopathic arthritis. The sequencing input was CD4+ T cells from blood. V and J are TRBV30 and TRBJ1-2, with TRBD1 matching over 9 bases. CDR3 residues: CAWSTGTGYGYTF. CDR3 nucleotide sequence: TGTGCCTGGAGCACCGGGACAGGGTATGGCTACACCTTC.